These 9 T cell receptor beta chains were all obtained from the same sample, sequenced in a study of cytotoxic CD8 clonotypes in ibrutinib-treated CLL. Using immunoSEQ multiplex PCR, the repertoire was profiled, and TCRdb retains in-frame clones only, with some absent. The profile shows 250,000 to 350,000 clones, 76% of them singletons. The specimen was PBMCs, collected at disease progression, from a patient treated with ibrutinib. The receptors here all came from a human donor with chronic lymphocytic leukemia.

The chain employs TRBV7-6 and TRBJ2-5; 9 positions agree with TRBD2. This CDR3 has 15 amino acids. Germline V lookup: CDR1 SGHVS, CDR2 FNYEAQ. The ends lost 3 bases at V and 7 bases at J; junction bases unmatched: 9. CDR3 coding DNA: TGTGCCAGCAGCTTCCTAGCGGGAAGTTTCGGGACCCAGTACTTC. Its protein product is CASSFLAGSFGTQYF.

V gene TRBV7-6 combines with J gene TRBJ1-2; D is ambiguous. V shed 5 bases and J shed 0 bases, with 7 bases lying between them. The CDR3 runs to 13 residues. In germline, CDR1 is SGHVS, CDR2 FNYEAQ. The CDR3 sequence: CASSHQANYGYTF. The CDR3 region has the DNA TGTGCCAGCAGCCATCAAGCTAACTATGGCTACACCTTC.

This chain joins TRBV28 and TRBJ1-1; D unclear. The germline V gene encodes CDR1 MDHEN and CDR2 SYDVKM. The CDR3 sequence is 13 residues long. V lost 7 bases, J lost 1 base, and 10 bases lay in between. CDR3 protein: CASTPLGNTEAFF. The DNA of the CDR3 is TGTGCCAGCACCCCACTTGGGAACACTGAAGCTTTCTTT.

The chain recombines TRBV18 with TRBJ1-5; 7 nucleotides agree with TRBD1. The CDR3 totals 15 residues. J was trimmed by 5 bases and V by 3 bases; bases with no gene match: 7. Germline lookup yields CDR1 KGHSH and CDR2 LQKENI. CDR3 amino acids: CASSPAGGSYQPQHF. For the CDR3, the DNA is TGTGCCAGCTCACCGGCAGGGGGGAGCTATCAGCCCCAGCATTTT.

The DNA for the CDR3 is TGTGCCAGCAGTCCCAGAGTCAGGGAACGTAACTATGGCTACACCTTC. Its translation is CASSPRVRERNYGYTF. This chain connects TRBV6-6 to TRBJ1-2, with D perhaps matching TRBD1 (5 bases). Trimming took off 5 bases at V and 1 base at J, with 17 bases between the two ends. This CDR3 is 16 amino acids long. CDR1 is MNHNY, CDR2 SVGAGI, per germline (reference sequence).

This clone occurred a few times. The J gene is TRBJ2-7, the V gene TRBV2; 11 bases line up with TRBD2. With 6 bases clipped from V and 3 bases from J, the junction kept 7 bases outside the gene matches. There are 15 residues in the CDR3. The V gene's germline CDR1 is SNHLY and CDR2 FYNNEI. The CDR3: CASRFRLAGNYEQYF. The CDR3, as DNA: TGTGCCAGCAGATTCCGACTAGCGGGAAACTACGAGCAGTACTTC.

On this clone: The same CDR3 is also encoded by other DNA sequences in this sample. The gene calls are TRBV5-1 and TRBJ2-5; D ambiguous. The length of the CDR3 is 14 residues. Germline V CDR1 and CDR2: SGHRS, YFSETQ. The V and J ends lost 0 bases and 2 bases respectively, with 8 bases between them. The CDR3 loop reads CASSLVASQETQYF. The CDR3 DNA is TGCGCCAGCAGCTTGGTTGCTTCACAAGAGACCCAGTACTTC.

This clone was detected only a few times. The chain uses TRBV5-1 and TRBJ2-5; D uncertain. V was cut by 0 bases and J by 5 bases, with 8 bases left in between. Germline assignment: CDR1 SGHRS and CDR2 YFSETQ. This CDR3 contains 13 residues. This CDR3 reads CASSLGLLETQYF. As DNA, the CDR3 is TGCGCCAGCAGCTTGGGCCTCCTTGAGACCCAGTACTTC.

The chain is built from TRBV29-1 and TRBJ1-1; no reliable D call. CDR1 is SQVTM, CDR2 ANQGSEA, per germline. The CDR3 totals 12 residues. CDR3 residues: CSSGIGNTEAFF. The CDR3 DNA follows: TGCAGTAGCGGTATCGGGAACACTGAAGCTTTCTTT. Drawing the rest from reference TRBV29-1 and TRBJ1-1, the complete variable domain is SAVISQKPSRDICQRGTSLTIQCQVDSQVTMMFWYRQQPGQSLTLIATANQGSEATYESGFVIDKFPISRPNLTFSTLTVSNMSPEDSSIYLCSSGIGNTEAFFGQGTRLTVV.